The rows below give T cell receptor beta chains drawn from one sample of a study of blood T cells in healthy people across ages. TCRdb itself ran the 5' RACE reads through MiXCR, one entry per CDR3 protein. The sample contains hundreds of thousands of distinct CDR3 sequences, over 40% of which appear only once. The sample comprised blood. The receptors here all came from a man older than 75 in good health. Both conserved end residues are part of each CDR3. The order of the fields is J gene, V gene, D gene, clone size, CDR3 DNA, CDR3 protein. The D gene is left open where the match is weak. Clone size is shown for a subset of rows, as once, few, many or a class of expanded clone.

>TRBJ2-3|TRBV6-1|.|few
TGTGCCAGCAGTGAAGCTTTATCCGGAGTCGGCACAGATACGCAGTATTTT
CASSEALSGVGTDTQYF
>TRBJ1-2|TRBV3-1|.|.
TGTGCCAGCAGCCCCTTGACCGGCTACACCTTC
CASSPLTGYTF
>TRBJ2-1|TRBV7-2|.|few
TGTGCCAGCAGCTTAGCCACCCACAATGAGCAGTTCTTC
CASSLATHNEQFF
>TRBJ1-1|TRBV10-1|.|.
TGCGCCAGCAGTGAGGGAGGATTGAACACTGAAGCTTTCTTT
CASSEGGLNTEAFF
>TRBJ2-7|TRBV27|TRBD2|few
TGTGCCAGCAGTGTCCAGGGAGGGGCCTACGAGCAGTACTTC
CASSVQGGAYEQYF
>TRBJ1-2|TRBV6-5|.|few
TGTGCCAGCAGTTACCCCGGGAGGGGTGGCTACACCTTC
CASSYPGRGGYTF
>TRBJ2-3|TRBV10-2|.|.
TGCGCCAGCAGTGAGTCCTCCCCCGGGAACCCAGATACGCAGTATTTT
CASSESSPGNPDTQYF
>TRBJ2-5|TRBV10-2|.|.
TGCGCCAGCAGTGAAGCCAGGGGATTCGGAGAGACCCAGTACTTC
CASSEARGFGETQYF
>TRBJ2-3|TRBV4-3|TRBD1|.
TGCGCCAGCAGCGGAACCGGGACAGGCACAGATACGCAGTATTTT
CASSGTGTGTDTQYF
>TRBJ2-5|TRBV29-1|.|.
TGCAGCGTAAGACAGGGAGGAGGGAATTGGGAGACCCAGTACTTC
CSVRQGGGNWETQYF
>TRBJ2-1|TRBV10-3|.|.
TGTGCCATCAGTGAGTCCGGGGGAGGTCCGATTGAGCAGTTCTTC
CAISESGGGPIEQFF
>TRBJ2-3|TRBV28|TRBD2|.
TGTGCCAGCAGTCACGGGACTAGCTTATCAGATACGCAGTATTTT
CASSHGTSLSDTQYF
>TRBJ2-5|TRBV9|TRBD1|.
TGTGCCAGCAGCCCATTTGGACAGGGGACTCCAGAGACCCAGTACTTC
CASSPFGQGTPETQYF
>TRBJ2-3|TRBV2|.|.
TGTGCCAACACCCTGACCGGCACAGATACGCAGTATTTT
CANTLTGTDTQYF
>TRBJ2-7|TRBV2|.|.
TGTGCCAGCAGTGTGTATGGCTACGAGCAGTACTTC
CASSVYGYEQYF
>TRBJ2-4|TRBV4-3|.|few
TGCGCCAGCAGCCAAGCCTTGGGGGGCAGGGGTAACATTCAGTACTTC
CASSQALGGRGNIQYF
>TRBJ2-3|TRBV14|.|few
TGTGCCAGCAGCGAACAGCTCACAGATACGCAGTATTTT
CASSEQLTDTQYF
>TRBJ2-6|TRBV5-1|.|many
TGCGCCAGCAGCTTGGCCGGGGAGACTGGGGCCAACGTCCTGACTTTC
CASSLAGETGANVLTF
>TRBJ1-4|TRBV5-1|TRBD1|.
TGCGCCAGCAGCGGGACAGGGAGTAATGAAAAACTGTTTTTT
CASSGTGSNEKLFF